This is a list of T cell receptor beta chains from one sample in a study of cytomegalovirus exposure and HLA in healthy donors. Using immunoSEQ multiplex PCR, the repertoire was profiled, and TCRdb retains in-frame clones only, with some absent. The sample holds 150,000 to 200,000 clones; just over 70% are singletons and the top ten take roughly 4.5%. Sequencing was done on a sample of PBMCs. The source of these receptors is a man aged 18 to 30 in good health and CMV-seropositive. CDR3s include the opening cysteine and the closing phenylalanine or tryptophan. D genes are given only for firm matches. Clone size is shown for a subset of rows, as once, few, many or a class of expanded clone.

>TRBJ2-3|few|TRBD1|TRBV28
CASSRQGGGTDTQYF
TGTGCCAGCAGTAGACAGGGTGGGGGCACAGATACGCAGTATTTT
>TRBJ2-1|once|-|TRBV11-3
CASSSYPTPGQFF
TGTGCCAGCAGCTCCTACCCGACTCCTGGGCAGTTCTTC
>TRBJ2-5|once|TRBD1|TRBV6-5
CASRRQGVRETQYF
TGTGCCAGTCGTCGGCAGGGGGTGAGAGAGACCCAGTACTTC
>TRBJ1-2|-|-|TRBV6-1
CASSEVGAVANYGYTF
TGTGCCAGCAGTGAAGTAGGGGCGGTAGCTAACTATGGCTACACCTTC
>TRBJ1-2|-|-|TRBV2
CASSLVSGSYGYTF
TGTGCCAGCAGCTTAGTATCGGGTTCATATGGCTACACCTTC
>TRBJ2-1|-|-|TRBV2
CASSPTRVGSEQFF
TGTGCCAGCAGTCCCACTAGGGTGGGGAGTGAGCAGTTCTTC
>TRBJ1-3|-|TRBD1|TRBV18
CASSPPGQHISSGNTIYF
TGTGCCAGCTCACCTCCGGGACAGCATATATCCTCTGGAAACACCATATATTTT
>TRBJ2-3|-|-|TRBV7-2
CASSLQTDTQYF
TGTGCCAGCAGCTTACAGACAGATACGCAGTATTTT
>TRBJ1-6|-|-|TRBV9
CASSVEGGTSPLHF
TGTGCCAGCAGCGTCGAGGGGGGGACTTCACCCCTCCACTTT
>TRBJ2-3|-|-|TRBV6-1
CASSELGTQYF
TGTGCCAGCAGTGAGCTAGGTACGCAGTATTTT
>TRBJ2-2|once|TRBD2|TRBV6-6
CANNPGGSNTGELFF
TGTGCCAACAATCCGGGGGGTTCGAACACCGGGGAGCTGTTTTTT
>TRBJ2-2|-|TRBD1|TRBV7-9
CASSAKTGTGTGELFF
TGTGCCAGCAGCGCAAAGACAGGGACGGGCACCGGGGAGCTGTTTTTT
>TRBJ2-5|once|-|TRBV27
CASSLEAVGETQYF
TGTGCCAGCAGTTTAGAGGCTGTCGGAGAGACCCAGTACTTC
>TRBJ1-1|-|-|TRBV20-1
CSAREDPREIF
TGCAGTGCTAGAGAAGACCCCCGGGAAATTTTT
>TRBJ1-6|-|TRBD1|TRBV9
CASSGGTGNNSPLHF
TGTGCCAGCAGCGGGGGGACAGGGAATAATTCACCCCTCCACTTT
>TRBJ2-1|few|-|TRBV9
CASSLQGNEQFF
TGTGCCAGCAGCCTCCAGGGCAATGAGCAGTTCTTC
>TRBJ2-3|-|-|TRBV11-2
CASSLTTGDTDTQYF
TGTGCCAGCAGCTTAACGACGGGGGACACAGATACGCAGTATTTT
>TRBJ1-1|few|-|TRBV25-1
CASSDSYTEAFF
TGTGCCAGCAGTGACAGTTACACTGAAGCTTTCTTT
>TRBJ1-4|few|TRBD1|TRBV10-3
CAISDGQGNEKLFF
TGTGCCATCAGTGACGGACAGGGTAATGAAAAACTGTTTTTT
>TRBJ1-1|-|-|TRBV12-5
CASGLPGGGTEAFF
TGTGCTAGTGGTTTGCCTGGGGGAGGCACTGAAGCTTTCTTT
>TRBJ1-3|-|TRBD1|TRBV5-4
CASSSRGPGNTIYF
TGTGCCAGCAGTAGCAGGGGGCCTGGAAACACCATATATTTT
>TRBJ1-5|few|-|TRBV28
CASSFPDGGRGNQPQHF
TGTGCCAGCAGTTTTCCGGACGGAGGAAGAGGGAATCAGCCCCAGCATTTT
>TRBJ2-1|-|TRBD2|TRBV4-2
CASSQGTSGRNEQFF
TGTGCCAGCAGCCAAGGGACTAGCGGGCGGAATGAGCAGTTCTTC
>TRBJ2-1|-|-|TRBV19
CASLDAAGWEQFF
TGTGCCAGCTTGGACGCGGCGGGATGGGAGCAGTTCTTC
>TRBJ1-2|-|-|TRBV28
CASRMDTNYGYTF
TGTGCCAGCAGGATGGACACTAACTATGGCTACACCTTC
>TRBJ2-5|few|TRBD2|TRBV11-2
CASSPGASGKETQYF
TGTGCCAGCAGCCCGGGGGCTAGCGGGAAAGAGACCCAGTACTTC
>TRBJ1-5|-|-|TRBV28
CASSLVREATGSNQPQHF
TGTGCCAGCAGTTTAGTTCGTGAAGCTACGGGTAGCAATCAGCCCCAGCATTTT
>TRBJ2-1|-|-|TRBV27
CASSLSIGGPNEQFF
TGTGCCAGCAGTTTATCGATCGGGGGACCCAATGAGCAGTTCTTC
>TRBJ2-1|few|TRBD1|TRBV6-1
CASSATQGARLGNEQFF
TGTGCCAGCAGTGCAACACAGGGGGCAAGGTTGGGCAATGAGCAGTTCTTC
>TRBJ2-3|-|TRBD2|TRBV11-3
CASSLGLVLAGDRGTDTQYF
TGTGCCAGCAGCTTAGGTCTGGTTCTAGCGGGAGATCGGGGCACAGATACGCAGTATTTT
>TRBJ2-5|-|-|TRBV7-9
CASTAEETQYF
TGTGCCAGCACCGCAGAAGAGACCCAGTACTTC
>TRBJ2-5|-|TRBD2|TRBV9
CASSVGGLPGGLETQYF
TGTGCCAGCAGCGTAGGAGGACTTCCGGGGGGGCTTGAGACCCAGTACTTC
>TRBJ2-3|-|-|TRBV28
CATLWSGTDTQYF
TGTGCCACCCTGTGGAGCGGCACAGATACGCAGTATTTT
>TRBJ2-5|few|-|TRBV7-2
CASSYRAETQYF
TGTGCCAGCAGCTACCGAGCGGAGACCCAGTACTTC
>TRBJ2-5|-|TRBD2|TRBV6-6
CASGRAGSDETQYF
TGTGCCAGCGGGAGGGCAGGGTCCGACGAGACCCAGTACTTC
>TRBJ2-3|-|TRBD2|TRBV6-6
CASSKMGLDRDTQYF
TGTGCCAGCAGCAAGATGGGACTAGACAGAGATACGCAGTATTTT
>TRBJ2-2|-|-|TRBV15
CATSRVRLYQNTGELFF
TGTGCCACCAGCAGAGTCCGACTGTACCAGAACACCGGGGAGCTGTTTTTT
>TRBJ2-4|-|-|TRBV5-6
CASSFYLAKNIQYF
TGTGCCAGCAGCTTTTACTTAGCCAAAAACATTCAGTACTTC
>TRBJ1-1|few|-|TRBV25-1
CASSEEGGGSTEAFF
TGTGCCAGCAGTGAAGAGGGGGGGGGTAGCACTGAAGCTTTCTTT
>TRBJ1-2|-|-|TRBV9
CASSDRGGGYGYTF
TGTGCCAGCAGCGACCGAGGGGGGGGGTATGGCTACACCTTC
>TRBJ1-1|-|-|TRBV10-3
CAIGRGNRDTEAFF
TGTGCCATCGGAAGGGGGAATCGAGACACTGAAGCTTTCTTT
>TRBJ1-4|few|-|TRBV6-5
CASSSKYGAGEKLFF
TGTGCCAGCAGTTCTAAATATGGGGCTGGTGAAAAACTGTTTTTT
>TRBJ1-2|-|-|TRBV6-5
CASSYGRNGYTF
TGTGCCAGCAGTTATGGCAGGAATGGCTACACCTTC
>TRBJ1-2|-|-|TRBV19
CASSKGLPYGYTF
TGTGCCAGTAGTAAGGGACTCCCGTATGGCTACACCTTC
>TRBJ2-2|-|TRBD2|TRBV19
CASSTQAGGGGELFF
TGTGCCAGTAGTACACAAGCGGGAGGGGGCGGGGAGCTGTTTTTT
>TRBJ1-5|-|-|TRBV28
CAAPGESNQPQHF
TGTGCCGCCCCCGGGGAGAGCAATCAGCCCCAGCATTTT
>TRBJ1-1|few|-|TRBV19
CASRTSRGVVWTEAFF
TGTGCCAGTAGGACCTCCCGGGGGGTTGTATGGACTGAAGCTTTCTTT
>TRBJ1-4|few|-|TRBV7-9
CASSLEGGKLFF
TGTGCCAGCAGCTTAGAGGGAGGAAAACTGTTTTTT
>TRBJ1-1|-|-|TRBV25-1
CASSKNLGGVTEAFF
TGTGCCAGCTCCAAGAACCTGGGGGGGGTCACTGAAGCTTTCTTT
>TRBJ1-2|-|-|TRBV2
CASSPGWGNYGYTF
TGTGCCAGCAGCCCAGGGTGGGGAAACTATGGCTACACCTTC
>TRBJ1-5|-|TRBD1|TRBV28
CASSFWDRDLNQPQHF
TGTGCCAGCAGTTTCTGGGACAGGGACCTTAATCAGCCCCAGCATTTT
>TRBJ1-2|few|-|TRBV7-2
CASSLEVRSGYTF
TGTGCCAGCAGCTTAGAAGTCAGAAGTGGCTACACCTTC
>TRBJ1-5|-|-|TRBV28
CASSSPGNQPQHF
TGTGCCAGCAGTTCCCCTGGCAATCAGCCCCAGCATTTT
>TRBJ2-5|-|-|TRBV9
CASSVEGGAWQETQYF
TGTGCCAGCAGCGTAGAGGGCGGGGCCTGGCAAGAGACCCAGTACTTC
>TRBJ2-1|-|TRBD2|TRBV5-1
CASSPRTSGGAYNEQFF
TGCGCCAGCAGCCCTCGGACTAGCGGGGGGGCCTACAATGAGCAGTTCTTC
>TRBJ1-2|-|-|TRBV30
CAWSGTGGAYGYTF
TGTGCCTGGAGTGGAACTGGGGGGGCCTATGGCTACACCTTC
>TRBJ2-3|once|-|TRBV28
CASSGTQGADTQYF
TGTGCCAGCAGTGGTACTCAGGGTGCAGATACGCAGTATTTT
>TRBJ2-5|-|-|TRBV30
CAWSWARTSVQETQYF
TGTGCCTGGAGTTGGGCAAGAACGAGTGTCCAAGAGACCCAGTACTTC
>TRBJ1-1|few|-|TRBV28
CASSSQTEGGTEAFF
TGTGCCAGCAGTTCCCAGACAGAGGGAGGGACTGAAGCTTTCTTT
>TRBJ2-4|-|-|TRBV15
CATSRFAGVAKNIQYF
TGTGCCACCAGCAGGTTCGCAGGGGTAGCCAAAAACATTCAGTACTTC